This T cell receptor beta chain was sequenced in a study of T-cell reconstitution after alpha-beta-depleted transplantation in children (dated by TCRdb to 2016 to 2018). With regard to the full study: Using TCR repertoire profiling, the study followed T-cell immune reconstitution in a quantitative way in children after TCRalphabeta/CD19-depleted allogeneic hematopoietic cell transplantation. Beyond this particular receptor, the publication reports: Hyperexpanded clone frequencies declined over subsequent months; after one year, T-cell counts and TCRbeta diversity were mostly attributed to newly produced T cells. In some patients, high TCRbeta diversity at day 60 was attributed to recipient T cells and intrathymic progenitors that had survived conditioning. The apparently early alphabetaT-cell count recovery about two months after transplant was reportedly dependent on only several hundred rapidly expanded clones derived from non-depleted graft cells.

Libraries were prepared through PCR. Sequencing used an Illumina HiSeq 2500. To normalize quantification of the TCRbeta repertoire, the TCR libraries were built with molecular barcoding that relied on unique molecular identifiers. The public reads were run again by TCRdb, first through fastp at Q25 and then through MiXCR, and only productive beta chains were kept. Duplicate CDR3 protein sequences are folded into a single record with the most common DNA and genes. Here the sample has around 15,000 distinct CDR3 sequences; 5.1% occur a single time. Around 6.6% of the sample is taken by the ten largest. What this sample's treatment or condition label stands for: allogeneic hematopoietic cell transplantation with graft depleted of TCRalphabeta T cells and CD19 B cells. Transplant recipients were children who received TCRalphabeta/CD19-depleted allogeneic hematopoietic cell grafts. This clonotype was counted ten times or more. Its specific antigen is unknown. Base-call qualities are not available, and no considerably larger clone is one nucleotide away.

CDR3 length: 15 amino acids, cysteine to phenylalanine. The retained sequence is limited to the CDR3, 45 bases, with the frame set at the first base. The germline V gene supplies CDR1 SGHAT and CDR2 FQNNGV. Trimming takes 6 bases from V and 4 bases from J, and the germline ends sit 16 bases apart. The chain joins TRBV11-2 to TRBJ2-1; the D gene is possibly TRBD2, with 6 bases matching. This clonotype was sampled from a boy aged 10-17 years with acute lymphoblastic leukemia, due to receive a stem cell transplant. Sequences were derived from PBMCs, sampled before TCRalphabeta/CD19-depleted stem cell transplant. The CDR3 corresponds to CASRHRDSQYNEQFF. The DNA sequence is TGTGCCAGCAGGCACCGGGACTCACAATACAATGAGCAGTTCTTC.